One and the same sample provided the 18 T cell receptor beta chains below, sequenced in a study of cytotoxic CD8 clonotypes in ibrutinib-treated CLL. Using immunoSEQ multiplex PCR, the repertoire was profiled, and TCRdb retains in-frame clones only, with some absent. The data show some 120,000 clones, 55% to 75% seen once. The sample was PBMCs, taken after 24 months of ibrutinib treatment. All receptors derive from a human donor with chronic lymphocytic leukemia.

The rearrangement joins TRBV9 to TRBJ2-2; D not resolved. Germline V gene data show CDR1 as SGDLS and CDR2 as YYNGEE. V was shortened by 2 bases and J by 0 bases, with 5 bases between the two germline ends. This CDR3 comprises 14 residues. In DNA form, the CDR3 reads TGTGCCAGCAGCGTCGGCGCGAACACCGGGGAGCTGTTTTTT. Translated: CASSVGANTGELFF.

This clone was picked up a small number of times. The V call is TRBV4-2, the J call TRBJ1-3; D is unresolved. This CDR3 has 15 amino acids. Germline V lookup: CDR1 LGHNA, CDR2 YNFKEQ. With 2 bases removed from V and 7 bases from J, the gap between germline ends came to 15 bases. CDR3 sequence reads: CASSQSVSGGNTIYF. CDR3 nucleotide sequence: TGTGCCAGCAGCCAAAGTGTGAGTGGCGGGAACACCATATATTTT.

This clone was seen more than once but under ten times. The CDR3 sequence is CASSLLDRAGTDTQYF. DNA of the CDR3: TGCGCCAGCAGCCTCCTGGACAGGGCAGGCACAGATACGCAGTATTTT. This chain uses TRBV4-1 with TRBJ2-3; 8 bases are shared with TRBD1. J was trimmed by 1 base and V by 4 bases; bases with no gene match: 7. The CDR3 covers 16 residues. From germline, CDR1 is MGHRA and CDR2 YSYEKL.

The rearrangement uses TRBV30 and TRBJ2-3; the match to TRBD2 covers 7 bases. CDR1 and CDR2 from the germline V gene are GTSNPN and SVGIG (reference sequence). V shed 1 base, J shed 1 base, and the junction held 5 bases outside the gene matches. The CDR3 runs to 15 residues. The CDR3: CAWSGEGGGTDTQYF. For the CDR3, the DNA is TGTGCCTGGAGTGGGGAGGGTGGGGGCACAGATACGCAGTATTTT.

This chain links TRBV5-1 with TRBJ1-6; D unresolved. The V end was cut by 5 bases, the J end by 4 bases, with 7 bases between. This CDR3 has 13 amino acids. From germline, CDR1 is SGHRS and CDR2 YFSETQ. As DNA, the CDR3 is TGCGCCAGCAGGGAGTGGTATAATTCACCCCTCCACTTT. Its protein is CASREWYNSPLHF.

The chain recombines TRBV27 with TRBJ2-5, with D perhaps assigned TRBD1 or TRBD2 (6 bases each). The CDR3 covers 13 residues. Deletions cut 6 bases from V and 5 bases from J, with 13 bases between. Germline lookup yields CDR1 MNHEY and CDR2 SMNVEV (reference sequence). CDR3 DNA sequence: TGTGCCAGCAGCGGGGGCAGGGAGGAGACCCAGTACTTC. Protein sequence: CASSGGREETQYF.

The CDR3 DNA is TGTGCCAGCTCACCACGGGGACTAGCGGGGGGCACCGCGGATACGCAGTATTTT. Amino acid sequence: CASSPRGLAGGTADTQYF. The chain carries TRBV18 and TRBJ2-3, with TRBD2 identical over 15 bases. Germline V gene sequence: CDR1 KGHSH, CDR2 LQKENI. The J segment lost 6 bases and the V segment lost 1 base, leaving 8 bases of the junction unmatched. The CDR3 totals 18 residues.

The V call is TRBV30, the J call TRBJ1-1; 7 nucleotides agree with TRBD1. Trimming cost V 1 base and J 10 bases; bases outside gene matches: 3. Germline V CDR1 and CDR2: GTSNPN, SVGIG (reference sequence). The CDR3 covers 11 residues. The CDR3 DNA sequence: TGTGCCTGGAGTGAAAGGGGGCGAGCTTTCTTT. Translated: CAWSERGRAFF.

Comment on this clone: Other DNA sequences in this specimen translate into the identical CDR3. This chain joins TRBV6-5 and TRBJ2-7, with 14 bases matching TRBD2. The CDR3 sequence is 16 residues long. Germline V gene lookup returns CDR1 MNHEY and CDR2 SVGAGI. The V and J ends lost 0 bases and 4 bases, in that order; junction bases with no gene match: 2. In DNA form, the CDR3 reads TGTGCCAGCAGTTACTCGGGGACTAGCGGGGGTTACGAGCAGTACTTC. It translates to CASSYSGTSGGYEQYF.

The chain employs TRBV7-9 and TRBJ1-2, with 7 bases fitting TRBD1. The CDR3 spans 16 residues. Germline V gene sequence: CDR1 SEHNR, CDR2 FQNEAQ (reference sequence). V lost 0 bases to trimming and J lost 7 bases; unmatched junction nucleotides: 11. The CDR3 bases are TGTGCCAGCAGCTTAGCAATCCGGGCAGGGGGGTCTGGCTACACCTTC. It is translated as CASSLAIRAGGSGYTF.

The chain couples TRBV2 to TRBJ1-5; D not certain. From germline, CDR1 is SNHLY and CDR2 FYNNEI. There are 16 residues in the CDR3. The V end lost 6 bases, the J end lost 3 bases, and 18 bases lay between the germline ends. This chain's CDR3 is CASSPHARIDNQPQHF. CDR3 sequence (DNA): TGTGCCAGCAGCCCCCATGCTCGAATCGACAATCAGCCCCAGCATTTT.

The chain links TRBV7-2 to TRBJ1-3; TRBD1 aligns across 7 bases. The germline V gene encodes CDR1 SGHTA and CDR2 FQGNSA. The CDR3 loop spans 15 amino acids. V gave up 5 bases and J gave up 8 bases; unmatched junction bases: 12. DNA of the CDR3: TGTGCCAGCAGCCGTCGACAGGGAGGATATGACACCATATATTTT. Translating gives CASSRRQGGYDTIYF.

The chain couples TRBV7-9 to TRBJ2-7; the match to TRBD2 covers 8 bases. Germline CDR1 SEHNR, CDR2 FQNEAQ (reference sequence). The length of the CDR3 is 14 residues. V dropped 5 bases and J dropped 3; count of bases not matched to a gene: 6. CDR3 DNA sequence: TGTGCCAGCAGCCCCCGGGGGGGGAGCTACGAGCAGTACTTC. As protein: CASSPRGGSYEQYF.

With respect to this clone: Relative to the germline gene, one junction end is altered; a read error may explain this. The CDR3 DNA sequence: TGTGCTAGCAGCAACACCATTCAGGGGGAGCAGTACTTC. It codes for CASSNTIQGEQYF. The chain couples TRBV7-7 to TRBJ2-7; TRBD1 is a possible D gene (6 bases). The CDR3 consists of 13 residues. Germline values: CDR1 SSHAT, CDR2 FNYEAQ (reference sequence).

CDR3 nucleotide sequence: TGCGCCAGCAGCTTGGGGGACAAACAGGGAAATTGGGGCTACACCTTC. As protein: CASSLGDKQGNWGYTF. This rearrangement joins TRBV5-1 to TRBJ1-2, with D maybe TRBD1 (6 bases). Germline lookup yields CDR1 SGHRS and CDR2 YFSETQ. The CDR3 runs 16 residues. Trimming removed 0 bases at V and 8 bases at J, with 20 bases between.

The J gene is TRBJ1-6, the V gene TRBV6-5, with D maybe TRBD1 (5 bases). The CDR3 loop spans 12 amino acids. The germline V gene has CDR1 MNHEY and CDR2 SVGAGI. The V end lost 6 bases, the J end lost 12 bases, and 12 bases lay between the germline ends. The CDR3 DNA is TGTGCCAGCAGGACCCCGGGGGGACCCCTCCACTTT. Translating it yields CASRTPGGPLHF.

J is TRBJ1-1 and V is TRBV6-5, with D tentatively TRBD1 (6 bases). From germline, CDR1 is MNHEY and CDR2 SVGAGI. CDR3 length: 13 amino acids. Trimming removed 6 bases at V and 10 bases at J, with 18 bases between. CDR3 DNA sequence: TGTGCCAGCAGCCCCGGACAGCCTCCCGGAGCTTTCTTT. This sequence encodes CASSPGQPPGAFF.

The table lists this clone with a few counts. The chain couples TRBV29-1 to TRBJ1-1; D possibly corresponds to TRBD1 (6 bases). The CDR3 spans 11 residues. V was shortened by 6 bases and J by 10 bases, with 15 bases between the two germline ends. Germline loops: CDR1 SQVTM, CDR2 ANQGSEA. The CDR3 sequence is CSVTGISGAFF. The CDR3 region has the DNA TGCAGCGTAACAGGGATTTCGGGAGCTTTCTTT.